A single T cell receptor (beta chain) is shown here with its context. Time point given: archival surgical resection tumor tissue. A few pembrolizumab responders had their TCRs sequenced. Archival surgical resections supplied tumor tissue from the three responding patients. This sample was taken from a study of PD-1 blockade in mismatch repair-deficient tumors. For the study at large: All were previously treated, progressing patients with over 9 mismatch repair-deficient cancer types.

With V trimmed by 5 bases and J by 9 bases, 8 bases remained unmatched. This CDR3 contains 14 residues. Looked up from germline, CDR1 is SSHAT and CDR2 is FNYEAQ (reference sequence). Generated by immunoSEQ multiplex PCR, the TCRdb table keeps only in-frame clones and is missing some. The sample gives 3,500 to 4,500 clones, around 78% of which show up once; about 7% is in the top ten. The sequencing here drew on primary tumor tissue, taken from a patient treated with pembrolizumab. The origin of this receptor is an adult with mismatch repair-deficient cancer. The chain has TRBV7-7 and TRBJ2-5, with 11 bases aligning to TRBD1. CDR3 nucleotides: TGTGCCAGCAGCCCCGGGACAGGGGGGTGGGCCCAGTACTTC. Amino acids: CASSPGTGGWAQYF.